This entry concerns a single T cell receptor (beta chain). The germline V gene has CDR1 SQVTM and CDR2 ANQGSEA. The CDR3 is 14 amino acids. Trimming stripped 2 bases from V and 0 bases from J, with 8 bases between. This sample was taken from a study of control samples from healthy donors and cancer patients. Produced via immunoSEQ multiplex PCR; TCRdb's table is partial and in-frame only. This sample has 100,000 to 150,000 clones, with under 95% found just once. The clonotype originates from a young man in good health. Sequences were obtained from blood. This chain links TRBV29-1 with TRBJ2-1, with a possible D match to TRBD2 (5 bases). CDR3 protein: CSVESGFSYNEQFF. CDR3 DNA sequence: TGCAGCGTTGAATCGGGGTTCTCCTACAATGAGCAGTTCTTC.